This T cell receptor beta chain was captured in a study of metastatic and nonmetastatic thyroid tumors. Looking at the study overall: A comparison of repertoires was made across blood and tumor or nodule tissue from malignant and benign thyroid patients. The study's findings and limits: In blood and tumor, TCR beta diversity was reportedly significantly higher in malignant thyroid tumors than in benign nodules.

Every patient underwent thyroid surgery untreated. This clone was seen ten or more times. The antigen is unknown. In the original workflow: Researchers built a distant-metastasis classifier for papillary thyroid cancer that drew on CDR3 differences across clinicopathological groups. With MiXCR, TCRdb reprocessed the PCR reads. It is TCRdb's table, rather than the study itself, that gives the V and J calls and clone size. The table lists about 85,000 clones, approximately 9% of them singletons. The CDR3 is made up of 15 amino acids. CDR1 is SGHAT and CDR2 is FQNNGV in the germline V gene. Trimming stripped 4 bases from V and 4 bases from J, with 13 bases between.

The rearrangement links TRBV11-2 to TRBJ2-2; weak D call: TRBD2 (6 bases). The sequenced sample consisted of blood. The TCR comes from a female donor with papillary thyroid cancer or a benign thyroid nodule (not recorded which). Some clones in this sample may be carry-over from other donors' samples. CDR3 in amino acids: CASSSLDYLTGELFF. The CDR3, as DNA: TGTGCCAGCAGCTCGCTGGACTACCTCACCGGGGAGCTGTTTTTT.